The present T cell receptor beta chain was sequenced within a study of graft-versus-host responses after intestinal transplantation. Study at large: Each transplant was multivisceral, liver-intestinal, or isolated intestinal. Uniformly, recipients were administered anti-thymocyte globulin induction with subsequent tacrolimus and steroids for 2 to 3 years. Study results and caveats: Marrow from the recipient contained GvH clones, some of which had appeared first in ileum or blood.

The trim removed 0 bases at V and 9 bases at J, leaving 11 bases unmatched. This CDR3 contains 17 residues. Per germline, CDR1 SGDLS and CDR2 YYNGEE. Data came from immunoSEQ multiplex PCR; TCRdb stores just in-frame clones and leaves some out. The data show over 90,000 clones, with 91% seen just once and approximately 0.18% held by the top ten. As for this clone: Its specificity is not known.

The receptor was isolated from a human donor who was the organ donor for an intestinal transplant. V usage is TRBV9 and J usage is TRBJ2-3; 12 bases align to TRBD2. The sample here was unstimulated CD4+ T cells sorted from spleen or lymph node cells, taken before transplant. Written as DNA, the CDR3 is TGTGCCAGCAGCGTAGGGGTACTAGCGGGGGGCTCCGAGACGCAGTATTTT. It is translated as CASSVGVLAGGSETQYF.